The entry that follows covers one T cell receptor beta chain sequence. The sample is drawn from a study of blood T cell repertoires in COVID-19. Sequenced by immunoSEQ multiplex PCR; TCRdb stores in-frame clones only, minus some. Altogether 110,000 to 150,000 clones are present, about four fifths being singletons, with the ten largest covering around 8.2%. The CDR3 runs to 14 residues. Trimming took 5 bases from V and 3 from J; bases not matched to a gene: 3. Germline V lookup: CDR1 SGHVS, CDR2 FQNEAQ. The gene calls are TRBV7-8 and TRBJ2-7; 11 bases map to TRBD2. The sequence was obtained from a human donor in a cohort sampled during active COVID-19. Sample: peripheral blood. CDR3 loop: CASSPGTSGYEQYF. As DNA, the CDR3 is TGTGCCAGCAGCCCCGGGACTAGCGGCTACGAGCAGTACTTC.